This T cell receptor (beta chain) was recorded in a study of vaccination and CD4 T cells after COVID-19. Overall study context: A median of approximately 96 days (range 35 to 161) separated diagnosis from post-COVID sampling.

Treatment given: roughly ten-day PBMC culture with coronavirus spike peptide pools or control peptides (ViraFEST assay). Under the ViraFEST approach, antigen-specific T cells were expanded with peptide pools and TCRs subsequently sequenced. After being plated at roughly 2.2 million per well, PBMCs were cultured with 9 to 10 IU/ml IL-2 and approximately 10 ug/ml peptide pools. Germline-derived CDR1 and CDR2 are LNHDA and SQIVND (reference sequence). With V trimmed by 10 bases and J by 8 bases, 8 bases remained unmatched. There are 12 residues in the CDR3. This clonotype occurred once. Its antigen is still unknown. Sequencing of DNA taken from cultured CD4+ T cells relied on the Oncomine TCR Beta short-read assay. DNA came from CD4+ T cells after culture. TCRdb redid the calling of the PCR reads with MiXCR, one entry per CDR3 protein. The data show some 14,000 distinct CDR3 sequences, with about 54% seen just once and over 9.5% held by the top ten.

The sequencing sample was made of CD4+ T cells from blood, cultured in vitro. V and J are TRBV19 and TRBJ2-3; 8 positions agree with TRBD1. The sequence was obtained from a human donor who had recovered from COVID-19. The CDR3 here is CATGTGGFTQYF. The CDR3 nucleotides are TGTGCCACCGGGACAGGAGGGTTTACGCAGTATTTT.